Shown below are 26 T cell receptor beta chains from a single sample sequenced in a study of metastatic and nonmetastatic thyroid tumors. Treatment of any kind had been given to no patient before thyroid surgery. TCRdb re-called clones via MiXCR from the PCR reads. The repertoire includes 15,000 or so clones, 10% to 15% of them detected once, and about 30% sits in the top ten. Sequencing was done on a sample of blood. These receptors were obtained from a female donor with papillary thyroid cancer or a benign thyroid nodule (not recorded which). Some clones in this sample may be carry-over from other donors' samples.

In this sample, this clone is medium-sized. V gene TRBV6-4 combines with J gene TRBJ1-6; D uncertain. The V gene lost 9 bases and the J gene lost 5 bases, with 11 bases spanning the gap. The length of the CDR3 is 13 residues. CDR1 is MRHNA, CDR2 SNTAGT, per germline. CDR3 nucleotide sequence: TGTGCCAGTCGAAGGGAAAATAATTCACCCCTCCACTTT. This gives the protein CASRRENNSPLHF.

Relative to its sample, this clone is medium-sized. The V call is TRBV6-1, the J call TRBJ2-7, with D unresolved. The CDR3 is 12 residues long. From germline, CDR1 is MNHNS and CDR2 SASEGT. V shed 8 bases and J shed 7 bases, with 15 bases lying between them. The CDR3 sequence: CASLERAREQYF. CDR3 DNA sequence: TGTGCCAGCCTCGAGCGTGCTCGAGAGCAGTACTTC.

In its sample, this clone was seen many times. The rearrangement uses TRBV7-2 and TRBJ1-5; 9 nucleotides match TRBD1. The germline CDR1 and CDR2 sequences are SGHTA and FQGNSA. Unmatched junction bases numbered 11, after V lost 2 bases and J lost 0 bases. CDR3 length: 19 amino acids. CDR3 sequence (DNA): TGTGCCAGCAGCTTATGGGAGACAGGGGGGGGCTATAGCAATCAGCCCCAGCATTTT. Translating gives CASSLWETGGGYSNQPQHF. Filled out from reference TRBV7-2 and TRBJ1-5, the complete variable domain reads GAGVSQSPSNKVTEKGKDVELRCDPISGHTALYWYRQSLGQGLEFLIYFQGNSAPDKSGLPSDRFSAERTGGSVSTLTIQRTQQEDSAVYLCASSLWETGGGYSNQPQHFGDGTRLSIL.

Remarks on this clone: The junction differs from germline at one of its ends, possibly a read error. This sequence joins TRBV27 and TRBJ1-1; possibly TRBD1 for D (5 bases). The CDR3 spans 14 residues. From germline, CDR1 is MNHEY and CDR2 SMNVEV (reference sequence). CDR3 residues: CASSFTRGTYEDFF. CDR3 in DNA: TGTGCCAGCAGTTTCACGCGAGGGACTTATGAAGATTTCTTT.

Relative to its sample, this clone is medium-sized. V usage is TRBV19 and J usage is TRBJ1-2; D is unclear. Germline CDR1 and CDR2: LNHDA and SQIVND (reference sequence). V was shortened by 4 bases and J by 2 bases, with 8 bases between the two germline ends. This CDR3 has 13 amino acids. The CDR3 loop reads CASSTTQNYGYTF. The CDR3 DNA is TGTGCCAGTAGTACCACACAAAACTATGGCTACACCTTC.

This clone was seen a handful of times. The rearrangement links TRBV28 to TRBJ2-7; 7 nucleotides agree with TRBD2. The CDR3 sequence is 17 residues long. The germline V gene encodes CDR1 MDHEN and CDR2 SYDVKM. Germline trimming cut 6 bases from V and 4 bases from J; bases unmatched to any gene: 18. The CDR3 nucleotides read TGTGCCAGCAGCCCTATCCCCCGGACTAGTACCTCATACGAGCAGTACTTC. Amino acid sequence: CASSPIPRTSTSYEQYF.

This clone was recorded at least ten times. This sample also contains other DNA sequences that code for the same CDR3. The V and J genes are TRBV7-9 and TRBJ1-1; D not resolved. Trimming pared 6 bases from V and 0 bases from J, leaving 8 bases between. This CDR3 spans 13 amino acids. Per germline, CDR1 SEHNR and CDR2 FQNEAQ (reference sequence). Written as DNA, the CDR3 is TGTGCCAGCAGTCCGACACTGAACACTGAAGCTTTCTTT. Its translation is CASSPTLNTEAFF.

This clone was seen only a few times. The chain carries TRBV19 and TRBJ2-7; 11 bases match TRBD2. Germline CDR1 LNHDA, CDR2 SQIVND (reference sequence). The junction had 9 bases not matched to a gene; V was cut back by 5 bases and J by 6 bases. The CDR3 length is 15 residues. The CDR3 nucleotides read TGTGCCAGTAGTCCCACCTCTAGCGGGAGGAGCGAGCAGTACTTC. This translates into CASSPTSSGRSEQYF. The full variable domain, its missing parts supplied by reference TRBV19 and TRBJ2-7, is DGGITQSPKYLFRKEGQNVTLSCEQNLNHDAMYWYRQDPGQGLRLIYYSQIVNDFQKGDIAEGYSVSREKKESFPLTVTSAQKNPTAFYLCASSPTSSGRSEQYFGPGTRLTVT.

This clone was seen only a few times. V usage is TRBV28 and J usage is TRBJ2-7, with no clear D. This CDR3 is 14 amino acids long. Trimming stripped 11 bases from V and 0 bases from J, with 17 bases between. Per the germline V gene, CDR1 is MDHEN and CDR2 is SYDVKM. For the CDR3, the DNA is TGTGCCGGCCTGGTCCCAATCTCCTCCTACGAGCAGTACTTC. Amino acids: CAGLVPISSYEQYF.

The table lists this clone with a few counts. A read error may explain this, as a much larger clone is one base away. This same CDR3 is encoded by further DNA sequences in the sample. The chain carries TRBV7-9 and TRBJ2-5; D may be TRBD2 (7 bases). V was trimmed by 1 base and J by 3 bases, leaving 15 bases between them. In germline, CDR1 is SEHNR, CDR2 FQNEAQ (reference sequence). This CDR3 comprises 16 residues. The CDR3 here is CASSLVGTGREETQYF. CDR3 DNA: TGTGCCAGCAGCTTAGTAGGTACAGGGAGGGAAGAGACCCAGTACTTC.

The rearrangement uses TRBV11-2 and TRBJ1-2, with 12 bases aligning to TRBD1. Losses at the gene ends were 3 bases for V and 7 bases for J; bases not matched to a gene: 12. In germline, CDR1 is SGHAT, CDR2 FQNNGV. The CDR3 loop spans 17 amino acids. In DNA, the CDR3 is TGTGCCAGCAGCTTTGTGGGGGCGGGACAGGGGGCAAGTGGCTACACCTTC. Protein sequence: CASSFVGAGQGASGYTF. The entire variable domain, with the rest obtained from reference TRBV11-2 and TRBJ1-2, is as follows: EAGVAQSPRYKIIEKRQSVAFWCNPISGHATLYWYQQILGQGPKLLIQFQNNGVVDDSQLPKDRFSAERLKGVDSTLKIQPAKLEDSAVYLCASSFVGAGQGASGYTFGSGTRLTVV.

On this clone itself: At one end the junction does not follow the germline gene, possibly because of a read error. The chain employs TRBV27 and TRBJ1-2, with D uncertain. This CDR3 has 14 amino acids. CDR1 is MNHEY, CDR2 SMNVEV, per germline (reference sequence). The CDR3 region has the DNA TGTGCCAGCAGTAGTCAGGTGATTAACTATGGCTTCACCTTC. Protein product: CASSSQVINYGFTF.

This clone was seen repeatedly, ten times or more. J is TRBJ2-6 and V is TRBV7-3; no definite D call. The CDR3 loop spans 14 amino acids. Germline V gene sequence: CDR1 SGHTA, CDR2 FQGTGA. V was cut by 5 bases and J by 0 bases, with 5 bases left in between. The CDR3 loop reads CASSPTSGANVLTF. CDR3 in DNA: TGTGCCAGCAGCCCTACCTCTGGGGCCAACGTCCTGACTTTC. Full variable domain (outside the CDR3, taken from reference TRBV7-3 and TRBJ2-6): GAGVSQTPSNKVTEKGKYVELRCDPISGHTALYWYRQSLGQGPEFLIYFQGTGAADDSGLPNDRFFAVRPEGSVSTLKIQRTERGDSAVYLCASSPTSGANVLTFGAGSRLTVL.

This clone was seen many times. A read error may produce the germline difference seen at one junction end. Additional DNA sequences in this sample encode the identical CDR3. The J gene is TRBJ2-2, the V gene TRBV7-3; 8 bases fit TRBD2. The germline V gene has CDR1 SGHTA and CDR2 FQGTGA. The CDR3 has 16 residues. CDR3 region: CASSLSSGADTGELFF. Written as DNA, the CDR3 is TGTGCCAGCAGCTTAAGTAGCGGGGCGGACACCGGGGAGCTATTTTTT.

This clone is labeled medium-sized. This chain uses TRBV28 with TRBJ2-1; D may be TRBD2 (7 bases). CDR3 size: 15 residues. Trimming took off 8 bases at V and 8 bases at J, with 22 bases between the two ends. The germline V gene encodes CDR1 MDHEN and CDR2 SYDVKM. The CDR3 coding sequence is TGTGCCAGCGTCCCCGGGGGGCTAGGTGGCTATGAGCAGTTCTTC. It specifies CASVPGGLGGYEQFF.

This clone occurred many times. The V gene is TRBV3-1, the J gene TRBJ2-6; possibly TRBD2 for D (7 bases). The CDR3 is 18 amino acids. The germline V gene has CDR1 LGHDT and CDR2 YNNKEL (reference sequence). Trimming took off 3 bases at V and 0 bases at J, with 15 bases between the two ends. Written as DNA, the CDR3 is TGTGCCAGCAGCCAGAGCGGGACACCTAACTCTGGGGCCAACGTCCTGACTTTC. As protein: CASSQSGTPNSGANVLTF.

The CDR3 DNA sequence: TGCAGTGCTAGAGGGTCTACAGGGAAACTCTACGAGCAGTACTTC. Residues: CSARGSTGKLYEQYF. The chain recombines TRBV20-1 with TRBJ2-7; perhaps TRBD1 as D (6 bases). Germline assignment: CDR1 DFQATT and CDR2 SNEGSKA (reference sequence). The V end was cut by 1 base, the J end by 3 bases, with 16 bases between. The CDR3 totals 15 residues.

This clone was seen many times. The chain carries TRBV15 and TRBJ2-3; D unclear. V was pared by 0 bases and J by 0 bases, with 10 bases between. The V gene's germline CDR1 is LNHNV and CDR2 YYDKDF (reference sequence). The CDR3 consists of 16 residues. CDR3 in DNA: TGTGCCACCAGCAGAGATCCAGACTTCAGCACAGATACGCAGTATTTT. Translated, it gives CATSRDPDFSTDTQYF.

In its sample, this clone was seen many times. The chain joins TRBV2 to TRBJ2-7, with 7 bases matching TRBD1. CDR1 is SNHLY, CDR2 FYNNEI, per germline. V lost 7 bases and J lost 5; bases outside the gene matches: 8. The CDR3 runs to 13 residues. CDR3 region: CASTGQVGHEQYF. The CDR3 DNA follows: TGTGCCAGCACCGGACAGGTGGGCCACGAGCAGTACTTC.

This clone was seen ten or more times. The chain combines TRBV4-1 with TRBJ1-3, with 8 nucleotides matching TRBD1. CDR1 and CDR2 (germline): MGHRA, YSYEKL. Trimming took 1 base from V and 2 from J; bases not matched to a gene: 4. This CDR3 contains 16 residues. The CDR3 spells CASSQVDRAAGNTIYF. In nucleotides, the CDR3 is TGCGCCAGCAGCCAAGTGGACAGGGCAGCTGGAAACACCATATATTTT.

About this clone: Sequence at one end of the junction differs from germline and may be a read error. Other nucleotide sequences from this sample produce the same CDR3. The chain carries TRBV27 and TRBJ2-7; 13 nucleotides match TRBD2. Germline assignment: CDR1 MNHEY and CDR2 SMNVEV (reference sequence). The CDR3 covers 18 residues. DNA for the CDR3: TGTGCCAGCAGTCCCTCCCTAAGACTAGCGGGAGGTTCCTACGAGCAGTATTTC. Its protein product is CASSPSLRLAGGSYEQYF.

This clone was found many times. The chain is built from TRBV4-3 and TRBJ1-2; 8 bases line up with TRBD1. CDR1 and CDR2 from the germline V gene are LGHNA and YSLEER. V shed 0 bases and J 6 bases; nucleotides not matched to a gene: 12. The CDR3 spans 17 residues. In nucleotides, the CDR3 is TGCGCCAGCAGCCAAGATTTCGCCGACAGGGGCTACCATGGCTACACCTTC. This gives the protein CASSQDFADRGYHGYTF.

This clone was seen ten or more times. This chain links TRBV11-2 with TRBJ2-3; D might be TRBD2 (6 bases). CDR1 and CDR2 (germline): SGHAT, FQNNGV. The V and J ends lost 0 bases and 6 bases respectively, with 16 bases between them. The CDR3 runs to 16 residues. The CDR3 DNA is TGTGCCAGCAGCTTAGATCTGGCGACTAGACGGGATACGCAGTATTTT. This translates into CASSLDLATRRDTQYF. Full variable domain (remainder filled in from reference TRBV11-2 and TRBJ2-3): EAGVAQSPRYKIIEKRQSVAFWCNPISGHATLYWYQQILGQGPKLLIQFQNNGVVDDSQLPKDRFSAERLKGVDSTLKIQPAKLEDSAVYLCASSLDLATRRDTQYFGPGTRLTVL.

In the case of this clone: A much more abundant neighbour one base away suggests this may be a read error. Other DNA sequences of this sample code for an identical CDR3. The chain joins TRBV4-1 to TRBJ2-3, with TRBD2 identical over 15 bases. The CDR3 is made up of 16 amino acids. V lost 4 bases, J lost 5 bases, and 4 bases stayed unmatched. CDR1 is MGHRA and CDR2 is YSYEKL in the germline V gene. CDR3 nucleotide sequence: TGCGCCAGCAGCCGGACTAGCGGGGGGGCCGAAGATACGCAGTATTTT. Translation: CASSRTSGGAEDTQYF.

This clone was recorded a few times. This could be a read error, since a much larger clone is one nucleotide away. CDR3 amino acids: CASSLASSGSYTQYF. CDR3 nucleotides: TGTGCCAGCAGCCTGGCCTCTAGCGGGAGTTATACGCAGTATTTT. The chain combines TRBV5-4 with TRBJ2-3, with 10 bases lining up with TRBD2. Trimming at V came to 4 bases and at J to 7 bases, leaving 9 bases not matched to a gene. The CDR3 spans 15 residues. The V gene's germline CDR1 is SGHNT and CDR2 YYREEE (reference sequence). The complete variable domain, with remaining parts taken from reference TRBV5-4 and TRBJ2-3, reads ETGVTQSPTHLIKTRGQQVTLRCSSQSGHNTVSWYQQALGQGPQFIFQYYREEENGRGNFPPRFSGLQFPNYSSELNVNALELDDSALYLCASSLASSGSYTQYFGPGTRLTVL.

This clone was recorded many times. The rearrangement links TRBV14 to TRBJ2-7; TRBD2 matches 11 bases. Germline values: CDR1 SGHDN, CDR2 FVKESK. This CDR3 is built from 17 residues. The trim removed 1 base at V and 2 bases at J, leaving 7 bases unmatched. CDR3 amino acids: CASSQVGLAGPPYEQYF. The CDR3, as DNA: TGTGCCAGCAGCCAAGTTGGACTAGCGGGCCCTCCCTACGAGCAGTACTTC. The full variable domain, completed using reference TRBV14 and TRBJ2-7, is EAGVTQFPSHSVIEKGQTVTLRCDPISGHDNLYWYRRVMGKEIKFLLHFVKESKQDESGMPNNRFLAERTGGTYSTLKVQPAELEDSGVYFCASSQVGLAGPPYEQYFGPGTRLTVT.